These 2 T cell receptor beta chains came from one sample sequenced in a study of PD-1 blockade in classical Hodgkin lymphoma. Noted time point: newly diagnosed, previously untreated cHL patient sample. From thawed PBMCs, magnetic negative selection was used to isolate the CD8+ T cells. The data were produced by immunoSEQ multiplex PCR, yet TCRdb's version contains in-frame clones alone and is incomplete. The table lists 19,000 or so clones, 80% to 90% of them singletons, with roughly 7% in the top ten. The sequencing sample was made of CD8+ T cells from blood. These receptors were taken from a human donor with classical Hodgkin lymphoma.

The chain carries TRBV27 and TRBJ1-5; D perhaps matches TRBD1 (5 bases). The V gene lost 5 bases and the J gene lost 3 bases, with 11 bases spanning the gap. The length of the CDR3 is 14 residues. Germline assignment: CDR1 MNHEY and CDR2 SMNVEV (reference sequence). The CDR3 DNA follows: TGTGCCAGCAGTGCACAGGCGTTCAATCAGCCCCAGCATTTT. Residues: CASSAQAFNQPQHF.

This clone was detected once. The rearrangement uses TRBV18 and TRBJ2-3, with no clear D. The length of the CDR3 is 14 residues. V lost 3 bases and J lost 2, with 9 bases in between. Germline assignment: CDR1 KGHSH and CDR2 LQKENI. The CDR3 sequence: CASSPTRHTDTQYF. CDR3 nucleotides: TGTGCCAGCTCACCTACCCGGCACACAGATACGCAGTATTTT.